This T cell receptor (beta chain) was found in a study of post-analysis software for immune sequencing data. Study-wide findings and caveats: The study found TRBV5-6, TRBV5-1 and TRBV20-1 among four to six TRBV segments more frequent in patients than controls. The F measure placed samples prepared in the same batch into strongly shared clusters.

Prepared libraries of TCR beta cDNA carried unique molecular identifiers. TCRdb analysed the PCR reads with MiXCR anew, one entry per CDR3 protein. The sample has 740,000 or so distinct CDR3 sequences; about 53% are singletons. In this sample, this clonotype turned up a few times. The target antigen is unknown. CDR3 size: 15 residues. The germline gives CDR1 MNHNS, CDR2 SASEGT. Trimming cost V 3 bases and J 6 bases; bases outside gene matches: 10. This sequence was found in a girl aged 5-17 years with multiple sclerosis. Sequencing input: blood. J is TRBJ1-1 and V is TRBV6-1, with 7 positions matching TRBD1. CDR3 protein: CASSDLRGRGAEAFF. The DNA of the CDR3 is TGTGCCAGCAGTGACCTCAGGGGGAGAGGCGCTGAAGCTTTCTTT.